The entry below gives a single T cell receptor beta chain sequence along with its context. No antigen is known for it. This sample is drawn from a study of cytomegalovirus exposure and HLA in healthy donors. General study findings and limits: Reportedly, diagnosis of cytomegalovirus status by the classifier showed high specificity and sensitivity. A list of 150 to 200 TCR beta chains associated with cytomegalovirus was given.

Some clones are missing from TCRdb's copy, which holds only in-frame ones; the method was immunoSEQ multiplex PCR. This repertoire shows some 140,000 clones, approximately 82% found once; its top ten account for roughly 27%. The roughly 120-subject validation cohort, separate from the approximately 640-subject first cohort, included the donors. This receptor was identified in a man aged 25-45 years in good health and CMV-seropositive. Input material: PBMCs.

The CDR3 region is CASCRTGYYEQYF. The CDR3 DNA reads as TGTGCCAGCTGCAGGACAGGGTACTACGAGCAGTACTTC. The rearrangement uses TRBV5-6 and TRBJ2-7, with 8 bases lining up with TRBD1. Looked up from germline, CDR1 is SGHDT and CDR2 is YYEEEE. The CDR3 is made up of 13 amino acids. V lost 7 bases to trimming and J lost 3 bases; unmatched junction nucleotides: 6.